This T cell receptor beta chain was captured by sequencing in a study of shared clonotypes between healthy human individuals. Germline V gene sequence: CDR1 SGDLS, CDR2 YYNGEE. V lost 3 bases to trimming and J lost 1 base; unmatched junction nucleotides: 4. The CDR3 runs 15 residues. Clones were read by immunoSEQ multiplex PCR, and TCRdb kept only the in-frame ones, dropping some. The sample yields 2.3 million or so clones, roughly 93% seen once. The rearrangement joins TRBV9 to TRBJ1-1; 9 positions match TRBD1. Material: naive CD4+ T cells from PBMCs. The subset was: CD45RA+ positively selected. The sequence derives from a man between 18 and 35 years old in good health. Some clones in this sample may be carry-over from other donors' samples. The CDR3: CASSGGQGGNTEAFF. CDR3 DNA sequence: TGTGCCAGCAGCGGGGGACAGGGAGGGAACACTGAAGCTTTCTTT.